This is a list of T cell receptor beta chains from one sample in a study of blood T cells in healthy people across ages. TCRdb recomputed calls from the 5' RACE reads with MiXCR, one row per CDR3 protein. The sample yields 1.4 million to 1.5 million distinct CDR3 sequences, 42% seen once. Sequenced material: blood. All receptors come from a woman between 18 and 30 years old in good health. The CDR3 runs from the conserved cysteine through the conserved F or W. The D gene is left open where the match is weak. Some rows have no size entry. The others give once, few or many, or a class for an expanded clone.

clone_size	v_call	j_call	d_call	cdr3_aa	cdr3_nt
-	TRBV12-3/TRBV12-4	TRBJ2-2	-	CASSFAPGGAGELFF	TGTGCCAGCAGTTTTGCGCCCGGAGGAGCCGGGGAGCTGTTTTTT
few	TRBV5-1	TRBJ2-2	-	CASSPPGTGTGELFF	TGCGCCAGCAGCCCACCGGGGACTGGCACCGGGGAGCTGTTTTTT
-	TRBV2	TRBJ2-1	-	CAREAKRWSSYNEQFF	TGTGCCAGAGAAGCGAAGCGGTGGAGCTCCTACAATGAGCAGTTCTTC
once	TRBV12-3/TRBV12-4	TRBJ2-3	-	CASSLTGLKNTDTQYF	TGTGCCAGCAGTTTAACCGGCTTGAAGAACACAGATACGCAGTATTTT
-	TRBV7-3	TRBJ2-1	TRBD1	CASRGQGGNYNEQFF	TGTGCCAGCCGGGGACAGGGTGGGAACTACAATGAGCAGTTCTTC
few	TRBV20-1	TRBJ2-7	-	CSARDDLSYEQYF	TGCAGTGCTAGAGACGACCTATCCTACGAGCAGTACTTC
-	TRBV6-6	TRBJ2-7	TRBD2	CATLSVAGSEQYF	TGTGCCACCCTTTCAGTAGCGGGAAGTGAGCAGTACTTC
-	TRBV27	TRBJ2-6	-	CASSWAGGANVLTF	TGTGCCAGCAGTTGGGCAGGGGGGGCCAACGTCCTGACTTTC
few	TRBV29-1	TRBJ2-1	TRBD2	CSVEATGTSGRYNEQFF	TGCAGCGTTGAAGCCACCGGGACTAGCGGAAGATACAATGAGCAGTTCTTC
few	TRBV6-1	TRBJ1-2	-	CASSEARTSYLYGYTF	TGTGCCAGCAGTGAAGCGCGGACGAGCTACCTCTATGGCTACACCTTC